Below are 9 T cell receptor beta chains sequenced from a single sample in a study of T cell repertoires in cytomegalovirus infection. TCRdb processed the reads anew with MiXCR; each CDR3 protein has one entry. The sample has about 150,000 distinct CDR3 sequences; 23% are singletons. Sequenced input: PBMCs. Source of these receptors: a human donor in good health (CMV status not recorded). Some clones in this sample may be carry-over from other donors' samples.

This clonotype has ten or more counts. The chain employs TRBV28 and TRBJ2-7; D remains unclear. In germline, CDR1 is MDHEN, CDR2 SYDVKM. The CDR3 contains 15 residues. Trimming cost V 2 bases and J 4 bases, with 15 bases left between them. CDR3 in DNA: TGTGCCAGCAGTTTAGTCCCCCAGACACCTTACGAGCAGTACTTC. It specifies CASSLVPQTPYEQYF.

This clonotype turned up a few times. V usage is TRBV2 and J usage is TRBJ1-5; no clear D. In germline, CDR1 is SNHLY, CDR2 FYNNEI. The CDR3 runs 15 residues. The V end lost 6 bases, the J end lost 4 bases, and 16 bases lay between the germline ends. The CDR3 spells CASSLSEALNQPQHF. The DNA for the CDR3 is TGTGCCAGCAGCCTAAGCGAGGCACTGAATCAGCCCCAGCATTTT.

The chain joins TRBV6-2 or TRBV6-3 to TRBJ2-2; D remains unclear. The CDR3 is made up of 13 amino acids. Germline CDR1 MNHEY, CDR2 SVGEGT. The ends were cut back, 4 bases at V and 0 bases at J, with 3 bases in the middle. The CDR3 sequence: CASSSSNTGELFF. The CDR3 DNA reads TGTGCCAGCAGTTCCTCGAACACCGGGGAGCTGTTTTTT.

The V call is TRBV24-1, the J call TRBJ2-5; 8 nucleotides match TRBD2. This CDR3 has 14 residues. Germline lookup yields CDR1 KGHDR and CDR2 SFDVKD. The junction had 10 bases not matched to a gene; V was cut back by 12 bases and J by 2 bases. CDR3 DNA sequence: TGTGCCCCCACCCGGGAGGGAGTACAAGAGACCCAGTACTTC. Translation gives CAPTREGVQETQYF.

J is TRBJ1-1 and V is TRBV24-1; a weak D match, TRBD1 (6 bases). The V gene lost 8 bases and the J gene lost 3 bases, with 27 bases spanning the gap. CDR3 length: 18 amino acids. Germline-derived CDR1 and CDR2 are KGHDR and SFDVKD. The CDR3 reads CATICEGVGGPPHTEAFF. The CDR3 region has the DNA TGTGCCACCATCTGTGAGGGGGTTGGAGGGCCCCCCCACACTGAAGCTTTCTTT.

This clonotype has at least ten counts. V is TRBV20-1 and J is TRBJ1-2; TRBD1 is a possible D gene (5 bases). V lost 4 bases and J 8 bases, leaving 14 bases between the germline ends. The CDR3 is 12 amino acids. CDR1 and CDR2 (germline): DFQATT, SNEGSKA (reference sequence). This CDR3 is CSAMQGIIGYTF. CDR3 sequence (DNA): TGCAGTGCTATGCAGGGAATTATAGGCTACACCTTC.

This clonotype has a handful of counts. The genes are TRBV29-1 and TRBJ1-1, with a possible D match to TRBD1 (5 bases). The V gene's germline CDR1 is SQVTM and CDR2 ANQGSEA. V lost 3 bases to trimming and J lost 5 bases, with 10 bases between them. This CDR3 has 12 amino acids. CDR3 bases: TGCAGCGTTGAGGTTTGGGGGACTGAAGCTTTCTTT. It encodes CSVEVWGTEAFF.

J is TRBJ2-3 and V is TRBV4-1; tentatively, D is TRBD2 (6 bases). Germline CDR1 is MGHRA and CDR2 is YSYEKL. The CDR3 runs 17 residues. V was trimmed by 2 bases and J by 1 base, leaving 16 bases between them. CDR3 residues: CASSQHPLTGGTDTQYF. The CDR3 nucleotides are TGCGCCAGCAGCCAACACCCACTCACGGGAGGCACAGATACGCAGTATTTT.

The V gene is TRBV5-1, the J gene TRBJ2-7; D remains unclear. The ends were cut back, 3 bases at V and 5 bases at J, with 12 bases in the middle. Germline CDR1 reads SGHRS; CDR2 reads YFSETQ. This CDR3 has 13 amino acids. The CDR3 loop is CASSSVRTDEQYF. The CDR3 DNA follows: TGCGCCAGCAGCTCCGTTCGTACCGACGAGCAGTACTTC.